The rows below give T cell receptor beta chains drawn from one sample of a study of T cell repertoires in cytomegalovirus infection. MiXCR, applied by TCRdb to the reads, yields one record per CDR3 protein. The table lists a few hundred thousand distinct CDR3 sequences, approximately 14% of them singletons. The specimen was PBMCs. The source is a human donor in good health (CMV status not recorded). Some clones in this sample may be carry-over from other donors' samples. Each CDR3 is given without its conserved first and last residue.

CDR3 protein: ASSLASGGVNEQF; V gene: TRBV5-1
CDR3 protein: ASSSTGQSGGNSPLH; V gene: TRBV7-9
CDR3 protein: SAPFSYGSTEAF; V gene: TRBV20-1
CDR3 protein: ASSPEGLAGVLNTGELF; V gene: TRBV11-1
CDR3 protein: ASSQIRNSPLH; V gene: TRBV7-6
CDR3 protein: ASSPKRRDEQY; V gene: TRBV7-9
CDR3 protein: ASSSHWGDEQY; V gene: TRBV5-6
CDR3 protein: ASKGVGTEAF; V gene: TRBV2
CDR3 protein: SARQGYGELF; V gene: TRBV20-1
CDR3 protein: ASSFYSGSINTGELF; V gene: TRBV7-2
CDR3 protein: SASKLQETQY; V gene: TRBV20-1
CDR3 protein: ASSLDTGRATDTQY; V gene: TRBV7-2
CDR3 protein: SAKTGGAGSPLH; V gene: TRBV20-1
CDR3 protein: ASSLGRTGLLGDPEAF; V gene: TRBV5-1
CDR3 protein: ATRHPPYEQY; V gene: TRBV27
CDR3 protein: ASSPPGQGAYEQY; V gene: TRBV7-9
CDR3 protein: ASSLLVRQDNQPQH; V gene: TRBV5-4
CDR3 protein: ASSSLVGAGANVLT; V gene: TRBV7-3
CDR3 protein: ASTSGRGGLF; V gene: TRBV6-1
CDR3 protein: ASSFRTSDTGELF; V gene: TRBV5-1
CDR3 protein: ASDGSSTRVSSPLH; V gene: TRBV6-1
CDR3 protein: ASSQAGAPADTQY; V gene: TRBV4-1
CDR3 protein: ASSQESTDTQY; V gene: TRBV14
CDR3 protein: ASSHIQGANQPQH; V gene: TRBV4-2
CDR3 protein: ASRRGGPNTEAF; V gene: TRBV7-2
CDR3 protein: ASSHQQTVAYEQY; V gene: TRBV4-1
CDR3 protein: ASSFVGQTYEQY; V gene: TRBV5-6
CDR3 protein: ASSPVRRTRNTGELF; V gene: TRBV5-6
CDR3 protein: ASSQDRSAMNTEAF; V gene: TRBV4-3
CDR3 protein: SASATSGLDLETQY; V gene: TRBV20-1
CDR3 protein: ASNPQTTFRNQPQH; V gene: TRBV6-1
CDR3 protein: ASSSPQAGVTRDTQY; V gene: TRBV7-9
CDR3 protein: ASSLQGLTGELF; V gene: TRBV19
CDR3 protein: ASSLTRLAGGRNEQF; V gene: TRBV7-3
CDR3 protein: ASASQGLNGGYT; V gene: TRBV19
CDR3 protein: ASSALPGQGTYEQY; V gene: TRBV12-3/TRBV12-4
CDR3 protein: ASRRGTGNTEAF; V gene: TRBV6-1
CDR3 protein: ASSFRGENTEAF; V gene: TRBV5-4
CDR3 protein: ASRHRITSYEQY; V gene: TRBV28
CDR3 protein: AGSLNVGLAGKGEQY; V gene: TRBV7-3